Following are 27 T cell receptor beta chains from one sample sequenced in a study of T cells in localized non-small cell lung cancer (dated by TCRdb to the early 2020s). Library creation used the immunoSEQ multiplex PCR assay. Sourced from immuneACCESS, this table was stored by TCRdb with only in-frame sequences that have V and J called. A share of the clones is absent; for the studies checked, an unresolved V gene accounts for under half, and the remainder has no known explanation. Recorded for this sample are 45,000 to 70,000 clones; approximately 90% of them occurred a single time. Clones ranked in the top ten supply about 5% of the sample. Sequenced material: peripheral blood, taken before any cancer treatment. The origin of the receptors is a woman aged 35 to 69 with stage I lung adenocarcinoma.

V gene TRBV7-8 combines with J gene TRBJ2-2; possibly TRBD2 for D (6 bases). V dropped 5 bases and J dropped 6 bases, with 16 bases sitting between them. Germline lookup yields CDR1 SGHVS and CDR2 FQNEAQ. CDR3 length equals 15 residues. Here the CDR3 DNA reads TGTGCCAGCAGCATATCGCGGGGTCGGGCCGGGGAGCTGTTTTTT. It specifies CASSISRGRAGELFF.

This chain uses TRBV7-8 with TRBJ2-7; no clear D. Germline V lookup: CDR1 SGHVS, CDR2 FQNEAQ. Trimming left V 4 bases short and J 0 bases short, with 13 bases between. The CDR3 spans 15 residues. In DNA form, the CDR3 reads TGTGCCAGCAGCTCCCATCCGGGTAGCTCCTACGAGCAGTACTTC. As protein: CASSSHPGSSYEQYF.

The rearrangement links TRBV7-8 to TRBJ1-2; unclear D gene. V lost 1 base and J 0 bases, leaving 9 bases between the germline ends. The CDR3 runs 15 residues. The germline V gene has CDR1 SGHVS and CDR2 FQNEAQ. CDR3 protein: CASSLERASNYGYTF. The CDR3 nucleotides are TGTGCCAGCAGCTTAGAAAGGGCATCTAACTATGGCTACACCTTC.

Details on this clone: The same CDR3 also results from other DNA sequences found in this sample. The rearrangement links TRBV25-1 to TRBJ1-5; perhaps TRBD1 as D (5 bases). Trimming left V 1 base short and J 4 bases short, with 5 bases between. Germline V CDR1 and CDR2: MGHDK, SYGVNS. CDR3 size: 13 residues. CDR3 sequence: CASSESGNQPQHF. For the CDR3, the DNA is TGTGCCAGCAGTGAATCAGGGAATCAGCCCCAGCATTTT.

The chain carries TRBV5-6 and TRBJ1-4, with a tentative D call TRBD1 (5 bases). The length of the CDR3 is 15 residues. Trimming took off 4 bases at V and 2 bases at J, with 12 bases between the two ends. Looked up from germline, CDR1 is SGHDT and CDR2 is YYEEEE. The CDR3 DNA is TGTGCCAGCAGCGGGACCGGTTGGACTAATGAAAAACTGTTTTTT. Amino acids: CASSGTGWTNEKLFF.

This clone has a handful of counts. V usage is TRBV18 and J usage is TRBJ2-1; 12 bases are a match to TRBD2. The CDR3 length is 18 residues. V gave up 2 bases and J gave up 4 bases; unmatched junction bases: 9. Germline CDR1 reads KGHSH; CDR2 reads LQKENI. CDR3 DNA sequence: TGTGCCAGCTCACCAACTAGCGGGGGGTCCACAAATTACAATGAGCAGTTCTTC. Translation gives CASSPTSGGSTNYNEQFF.

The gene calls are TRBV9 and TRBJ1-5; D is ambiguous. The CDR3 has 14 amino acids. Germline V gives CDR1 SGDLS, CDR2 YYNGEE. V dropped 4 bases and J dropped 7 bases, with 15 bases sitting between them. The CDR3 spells CASSLTEGGQPQHF. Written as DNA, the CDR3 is TGTGCCAGCAGCCTGACGGAAGGTGGGCAGCCCCAGCATTTT.

CDR3 amino acids: CASSQEEGILHGYTF. The CDR3 nucleotides are TGCGCCAGCAGCCAAGAAGAGGGGATCTTGCATGGCTACACCTTC. The chain employs TRBV4-3 and TRBJ1-2; D is perhaps TRBD1 (5 bases). Trimming took 0 bases from V and 6 from J, leaving 14 bases between them. Germline V gives CDR1 LGHNA, CDR2 YSLEER. CDR3 length equals 15 residues.

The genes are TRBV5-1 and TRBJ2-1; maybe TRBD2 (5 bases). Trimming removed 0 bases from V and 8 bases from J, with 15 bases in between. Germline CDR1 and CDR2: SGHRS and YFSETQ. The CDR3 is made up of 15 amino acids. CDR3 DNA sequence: TGCGCCAGCAGCTTGGGCCAGCCGCCGAGGGATGAGCAGTTCTTC. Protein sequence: CASSLGQPPRDEQFF.

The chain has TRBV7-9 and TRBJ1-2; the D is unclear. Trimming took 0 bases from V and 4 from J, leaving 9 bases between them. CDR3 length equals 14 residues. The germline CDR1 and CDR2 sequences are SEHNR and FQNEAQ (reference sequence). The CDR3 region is CASSLAVRFYGYTF. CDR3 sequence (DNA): TGTGCCAGCAGCTTAGCGGTTAGGTTCTATGGCTACACCTTC.

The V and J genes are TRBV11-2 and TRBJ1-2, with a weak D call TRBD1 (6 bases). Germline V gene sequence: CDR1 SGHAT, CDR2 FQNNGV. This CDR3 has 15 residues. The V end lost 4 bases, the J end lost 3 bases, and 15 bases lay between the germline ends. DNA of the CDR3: TGTGCCAGCAGCTACCAAACGGGGGCATACTATGGCTACACCTTC. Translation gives CASSYQTGAYYGYTF.

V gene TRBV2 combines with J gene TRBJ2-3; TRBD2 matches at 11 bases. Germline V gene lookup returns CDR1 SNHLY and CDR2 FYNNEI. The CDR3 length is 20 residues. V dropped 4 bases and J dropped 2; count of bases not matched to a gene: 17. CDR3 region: CASSGARLAGGTRNTDTQYF. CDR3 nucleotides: TGTGCCAGCAGTGGGGCGCGGCTAGCGGGGGGTACAAGAAACACAGATACGCAGTATTTT.

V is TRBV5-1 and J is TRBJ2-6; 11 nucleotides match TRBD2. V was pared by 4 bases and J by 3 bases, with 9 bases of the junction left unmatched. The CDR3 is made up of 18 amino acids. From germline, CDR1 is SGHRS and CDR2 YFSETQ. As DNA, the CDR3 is TGCGCCAGCAGCCCGCTGACTAGCGGGGTCGGTGGGGCCAACGTCCTGACTTTC. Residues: CASSPLTSGVGGANVLTF.

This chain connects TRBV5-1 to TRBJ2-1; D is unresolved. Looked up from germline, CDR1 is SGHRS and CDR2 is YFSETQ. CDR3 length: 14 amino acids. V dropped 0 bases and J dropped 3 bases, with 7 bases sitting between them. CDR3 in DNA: TGCGCCAGCAGCTTGGACTCGATCTACAATGAGCAGTTCTTC. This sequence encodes CASSLDSIYNEQFF.

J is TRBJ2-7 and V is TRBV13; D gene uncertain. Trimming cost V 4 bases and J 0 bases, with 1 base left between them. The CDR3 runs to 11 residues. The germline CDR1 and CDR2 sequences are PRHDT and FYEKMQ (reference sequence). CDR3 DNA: TGTGCCAGCAGCTCCTCCTACGAGCAGTACTTC. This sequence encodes CASSSSYEQYF.

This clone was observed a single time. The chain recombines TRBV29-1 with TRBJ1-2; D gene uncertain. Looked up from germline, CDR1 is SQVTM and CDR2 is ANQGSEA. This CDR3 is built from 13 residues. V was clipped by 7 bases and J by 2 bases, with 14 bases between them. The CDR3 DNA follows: TGCAGCGCTGGACCGAGTTCGAACTATGGCTACACCTTC. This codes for CSAGPSSNYGYTF.

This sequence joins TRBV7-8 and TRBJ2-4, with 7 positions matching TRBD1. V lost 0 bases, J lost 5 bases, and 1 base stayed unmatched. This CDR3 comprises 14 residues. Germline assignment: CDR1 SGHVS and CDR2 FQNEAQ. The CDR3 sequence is CASSLAGGENIQYF. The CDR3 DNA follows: TGTGCCAGCAGCTTAGCAGGGGGCGAAAACATTCAGTACTTC.

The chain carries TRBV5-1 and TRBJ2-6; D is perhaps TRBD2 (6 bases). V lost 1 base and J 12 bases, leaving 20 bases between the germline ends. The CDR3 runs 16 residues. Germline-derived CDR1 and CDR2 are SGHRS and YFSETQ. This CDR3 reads CASSLTGAGSPVVLTF. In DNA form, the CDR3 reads TGCGCCAGCAGCTTGACTGGGGCCGGGAGCCCCGTCGTCCTGACTTTC.

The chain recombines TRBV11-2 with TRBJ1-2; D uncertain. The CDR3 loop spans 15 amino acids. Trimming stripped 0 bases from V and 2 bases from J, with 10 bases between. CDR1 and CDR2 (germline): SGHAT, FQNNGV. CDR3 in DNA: TGTGCCAGCAGCTTAGAGGCAGTATTAAACTATGGCTACACCTTC. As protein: CASSLEAVLNYGYTF.

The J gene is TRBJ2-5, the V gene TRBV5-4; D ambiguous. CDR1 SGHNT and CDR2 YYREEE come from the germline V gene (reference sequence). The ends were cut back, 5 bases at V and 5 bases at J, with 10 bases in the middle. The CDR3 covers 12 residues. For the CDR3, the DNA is TGTGCCAGCAGTCGACATGAGGAGACCCAGTACTTC. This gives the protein CASSRHEETQYF.

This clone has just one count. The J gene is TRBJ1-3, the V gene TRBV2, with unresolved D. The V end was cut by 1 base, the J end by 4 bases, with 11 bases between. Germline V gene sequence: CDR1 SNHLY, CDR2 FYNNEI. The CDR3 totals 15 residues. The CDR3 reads CASSEGGGAGNTIYF. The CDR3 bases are TGTGCCAGCAGTGAAGGGGGTGGTGCCGGAAACACCATATATTTT.

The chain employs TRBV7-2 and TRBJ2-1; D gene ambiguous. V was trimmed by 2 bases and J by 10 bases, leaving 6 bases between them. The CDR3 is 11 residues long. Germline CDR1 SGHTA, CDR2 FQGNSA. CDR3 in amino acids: CASSLTSEQFF. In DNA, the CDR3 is TGTGCCAGCAGCTTAACGTCCGAGCAGTTCTTC.

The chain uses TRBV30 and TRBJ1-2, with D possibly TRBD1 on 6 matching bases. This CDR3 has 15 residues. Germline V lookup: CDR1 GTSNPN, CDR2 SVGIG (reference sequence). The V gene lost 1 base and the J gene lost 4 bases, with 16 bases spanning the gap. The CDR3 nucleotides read TGTGCCTGGAGTGGGCAGGGGAAAAGCATCTATGGCTACACCTTC. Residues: CAWSGQGKSIYGYTF.

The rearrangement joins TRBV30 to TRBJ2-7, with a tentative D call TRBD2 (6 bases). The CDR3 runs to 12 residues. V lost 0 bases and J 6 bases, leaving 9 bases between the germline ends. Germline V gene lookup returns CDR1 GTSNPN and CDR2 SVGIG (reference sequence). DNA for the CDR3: TGTGCCTGGAGTGTTTCGGAGGGCGAGCAGTACTTC. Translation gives CAWSVSEGEQYF.

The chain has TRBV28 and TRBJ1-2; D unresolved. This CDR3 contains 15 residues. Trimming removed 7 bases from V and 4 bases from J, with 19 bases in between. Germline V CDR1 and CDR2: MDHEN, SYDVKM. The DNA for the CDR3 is TGTGCCAGCAAGGTGCCCAGCCCTGGGTCCTATGGCTACACCTTC. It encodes CASKVPSPGSYGYTF.

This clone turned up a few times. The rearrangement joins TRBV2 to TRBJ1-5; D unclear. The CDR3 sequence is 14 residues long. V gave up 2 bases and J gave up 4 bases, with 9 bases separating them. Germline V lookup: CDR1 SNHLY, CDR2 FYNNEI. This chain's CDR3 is CASSEWPDNQPQHF. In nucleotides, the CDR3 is TGTGCCAGCAGTGAATGGCCGGATAATCAGCCCCAGCATTTT.

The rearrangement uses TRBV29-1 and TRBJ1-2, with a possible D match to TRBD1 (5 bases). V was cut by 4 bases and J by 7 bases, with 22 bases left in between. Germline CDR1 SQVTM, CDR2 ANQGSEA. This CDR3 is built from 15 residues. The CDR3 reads CSVAHEIGELGGYTF. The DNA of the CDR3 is TGCAGCGTTGCCCACGAAATAGGGGAATTGGGTGGCTACACCTTC.